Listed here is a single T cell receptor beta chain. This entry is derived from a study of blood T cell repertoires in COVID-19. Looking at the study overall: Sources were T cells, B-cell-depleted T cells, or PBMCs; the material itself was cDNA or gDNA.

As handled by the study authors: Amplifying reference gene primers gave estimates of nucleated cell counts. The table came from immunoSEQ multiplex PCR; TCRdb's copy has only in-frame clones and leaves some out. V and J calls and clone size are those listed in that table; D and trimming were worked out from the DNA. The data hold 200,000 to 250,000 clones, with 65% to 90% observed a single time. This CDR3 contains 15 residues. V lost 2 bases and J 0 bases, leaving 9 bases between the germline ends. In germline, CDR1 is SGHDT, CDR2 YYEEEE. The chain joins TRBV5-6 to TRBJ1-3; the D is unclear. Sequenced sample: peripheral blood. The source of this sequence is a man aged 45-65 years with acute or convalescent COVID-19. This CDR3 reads CASSFWANSGNTIYF. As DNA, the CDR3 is TGTGCCAGCAGCTTCTGGGCTAACTCTGGAAACACCATATATTTT.